Listed below are T cell receptor beta chains from one sample, sequenced in a study of shared clonotypes between healthy human individuals. Clones were read by immunoSEQ multiplex PCR, and TCRdb kept only the in-frame ones, dropping some. The sample includes millions of clones, less than 95% of them seen just once. Sequences were obtained from naive CD8+ T cells sorted from blood. The receptors here all came from a man aged 18 to 29 in good health. The CDR3 runs from the conserved cysteine through the conserved F or W. The D gene is left open where the match is weak. The size entry is marked missing in some rows and otherwise reads once, few, many or a size class.

j_call clone_size d_call v_call cdr3_aa cdr3_nt
TRBJ2-1 - - TRBV27 CASSLLGNAGNEQFF TGTGCCAGCAGCTTACTAGGGAACGCGGGCAATGAGCAGTTCTTC
TRBJ1-1 - - TRBV4-1 CASSREGNTEAFF TGCGCCAGCAGCCGGGAGGGGAACACTGAAGCTTTCTTT
TRBJ2-1 - - TRBV15 CATSREAGSWNEQFF TGTGCCACCAGCAGAGAGGCAGGGAGTTGGAATGAGCAGTTCTTC
TRBJ2-3 - TRBD2 TRBV27 CASSPGLAGRSDTQYF TGTGCCAGCAGCCCTGGACTAGCGGGGCGCTCAGATACGCAGTATTTT
TRBJ2-5 - - TRBV4-3 CASSQDETSGETQYF TGCGCCAGCAGCCAAGATGAGACTAGTGGAGAGACCCAGTACTTC
TRBJ2-1 - TRBD1 TRBV19 CASSMTGYNEQFF TGTGCCAGTAGTATGACAGGGTATAATGAGCAGTTCTTC
TRBJ1-2 - - TRBV10-3 CAISEGGGLDGYTF TGTGCCATCAGTGAGGGCGGGGGGCTCGATGGCTACACCTTC
TRBJ1-3 - TRBD1 TRBV9 CASSLTTGVVNTIYF TGTGCCAGCAGCCTGACGACAGGGGTCGTAAACACCATATATTTT
TRBJ2-5 - - TRBV7-6 CASSLRGGGGETQYF TGTGCCAGCAGTTTAAGAGGCGGGGGCGGAGAGACCCAGTACTTC
TRBJ2-7 - - TRBV6-5 CASSYGIHSYEQYF TGTGCCAGCAGTTACGGGATTCACTCCTACGAGCAGTACTTC
TRBJ1-2 - - TRBV15 CATSKRTALYGYTF TGTGCCACCAGCAAACGGACGGCCCTCTATGGCTACACCTTC
TRBJ2-5 - - TRBV11-3 CASSLRPGETQYF TGTGCCAGCAGCTTAAGGCCAGGGGAGACCCAGTACTTC
TRBJ2-6 - TRBD2 TRBV2 CASSDPPGAAGGEPGANVLTF TGTGCCAGCAGTGACCCACCCGGGGCGGCGGGAGGGGAACCTGGGGCCAACGTCCTGACTTTC
TRBJ2-7 - TRBD2 TRBV30 CAWSVGGTSSYEQYF TGTGCCTGGAGTGTAGGTGGGACTAGCTCCTACGAGCAGTACTTC
TRBJ1-6 few TRBD1 TRBV25-1 CASSEDRAGSPLHF TGTGCCAGCAGTGAGGACAGGGCGGGATCACCCCTCCACTTT
TRBJ1-2 - - TRBV7-2 CASSLTGKDGYTF TGTGCCAGCAGCTTAACAGGGAAGGATGGCTACACCTTC
TRBJ2-3 - - TRBV5-1 CASSWGYGGVSTDTQYF TGCGCCAGCAGCTGGGGGTATGGCGGGGTTAGCACAGATACGCAGTATTTT
TRBJ2-7 - TRBD1 TRBV19 CASSISGQGLWEQYF TGTGCCAGTAGTATCTCGGGACAGGGGTTGTGGGAGCAGTACTTC
TRBJ2-5 - - TRBV27 CASSRRGAEETQYF TGTGCCAGCAGTCGCAGGGGCGCTGAAGAGACCCAGTACTTC
TRBJ1-2 - TRBD1 TRBV11-1 CASSEGQGHYGHTF TGTGCCAGCAGCGAGGGACAGGGGCACTATGGCCACACCTTC
TRBJ2-7 - TRBD1 TRBV6-9 CASSARTGGNYEQYF TGTGCCAGCAGTGCCAGGACAGGGGGAAACTACGAGCAGTACTTC
TRBJ1-3 - - TRBV18 CASRATLGENTIYF TGTGCCAGCAGAGCGACATTAGGGGAAAACACCATATATTTT
TRBJ2-5 - - TRBV9 CASSGGDGETQYF TGTGCCAGCAGCGGTGGGGATGGAGAGACCCAGTACTTC
TRBJ1-1 - - TRBV28 CASSRTGGNTEAFF TGTGCCAGCAGCCGAACCGGGGGAAACACTGAAGCTTTCTTT
TRBJ2-3 - TRBD2 TRBV30 CAWSQTSGRNYDTQYF TGTGCCTGGAGCCAAACTAGCGGGAGAAATTATGATACGCAGTATTTT
TRBJ1-2 - - TRBV19 CASSIFEGYGYTF TGTGCCAGTAGTATATTTGAGGGCTATGGCTACACCTTC
TRBJ2-1 - - TRBV7-9 CASSLILAGRSYNEQFF TGTGCCAGCAGCTTAATCCTTGCGGGGCGATCCTACAATGAGCAGTTCTTC
TRBJ2-7 - - TRBV4-3 CASSQGDEQYF TGCGCCAGCAGCCAGGGGGACGAGCAGTACTTC
TRBJ2-7 - TRBD2 TRBV5-4 CASSPGTSGYEQYF TGTGCCAGCAGCCCCGGGACTAGCGGTTACGAGCAGTACTTC
TRBJ1-4 - TRBD1 TRBV2 CASRTGGEDEKLFF TGTGCCAGCAGGACAGGGGGGGAGGATGAAAAACTGTTTTTT
TRBJ1-4 once TRBD1 TRBV19 CASSIGTGTNEKLFF TGTGCCAGTAGTATTGGGACAGGGACTAATGAAAAACTGTTTTTT
TRBJ1-1 - - TRBV6-5 CASSYSGGGITEAFF TGTGCCAGCAGTTACTCCGGTGGGGGGATCACTGAAGCTTTCTTT